The 32 T cell receptor beta chains below all came from one sample that was sequenced in a study of cytomegalovirus exposure and HLA in healthy donors. PCR amplification relied on 60 Vbeta primers (plus 13 Jbeta primers). The assay was immunoSEQ multiplex PCR, and TCRdb's table has in-frame clones only and misses some. The data hold about 94,000 clones, with around 76% observed a single time. Sequenced sample: PBMCs. The source of these receptors is a middle-aged man in good health and CMV-seropositive.

In DNA form, the CDR3 reads TGTGCCAGCAGCTCCCGCGGGGCGTCGTCGAACCCAGGCTACACCTTC. Translated, it gives CASSSRGASSNPGYTF. The J gene is TRBJ1-2, the V gene TRBV5-6; tentative D call: TRBD1 (5 bases). The CDR3 length is 16 residues. V lost 3 bases and J lost 8, with 23 bases in between. Germline V gene lookup returns CDR1 SGHDT and CDR2 YYEEEE.

The chain is built from TRBV28 and TRBJ2-2; D is perhaps TRBD1 (6 bases). Germline V gene data show CDR1 as MDHEN and CDR2 as SYDVKM. This CDR3 comprises 15 residues. Between the trimmed V and J ends, which lost 3 bases and 7 bases, there was a span of 15 bases. The CDR3 protein is CASSFRPGAGGELFF. CDR3 DNA sequence: TGTGCCAGCAGTTTTCGTCCAGGGGCGGGCGGGGAGCTGTTTTTT. Looking up the rest from reference TRBV28 and TRBJ2-2 gives the full variable domain: DVKVTQSSRYLVKRTGEKVFLECVQDMDHENMFWYRQDPGLGLRLIYFSYDVKMKEKGDIPEGYSVSREKKERFSLILESASTNQTSMYLCASSFRPGAGGELFFGEGSRLTVL.

V and J are TRBV15 and TRBJ2-7; possibly TRBD2 for D (5 bases). This CDR3 region has 13 residues. From germline, CDR1 is LNHNV and CDR2 YYDKDF (reference sequence). The V end was cut by 1 base, the J end by 6 bases, with 10 bases between. In nucleotides, the CDR3 is TGTGCCACCAGCAGAGCGGACTTGGGCGAGCAGTACTTC. Translation: CATSRADLGEQYF.

This sequence joins TRBV4-1 and TRBJ2-1; 8 bases line up with TRBD2. Germline CDR1 and CDR2: MGHRA and YSYEKL. The V and J ends lost 3 bases and 0 bases, in that order; junction bases with no gene match: 7. This CDR3 contains 17 residues. This CDR3 reads CASSHPLAGSSYNEQFF. CDR3 bases: TGCGCCAGCAGCCACCCTTTAGCGGGAAGCTCCTACAATGAGCAGTTCTTC.

In this sample, this clone turned up a few times. J is TRBJ2-7 and V is TRBV6-1; D may be TRBD2 (6 bases). The V end was cut by 5 bases, the J end by 3 bases, with 8 bases between. In germline, CDR1 is MNHNS, CDR2 SASEGT. This CDR3 has 12 amino acids. CDR3 DNA sequence: TGTGCCAGCAGTTCCGGGGGCTACGAGCAGTACTTC. Translating gives CASSSGGYEQYF.

This clone appeared a few times. The gene calls are TRBV7-2 and TRBJ2-1; 11 bases align to TRBD2. CDR1 and CDR2 from the germline V gene are SGHTA and FQGNSA. This CDR3 is built from 17 residues. V was pared by 6 bases and J by 5 bases, with 12 bases of the junction left unmatched. CDR3 coding DNA: TGTGCCAGCAGTTCCGATAGCGGGGGGGCGATAGACAATGAGCAGTTCTTC. This codes for CASSSDSGGAIDNEQFF.

For this clone: The sample holds other DNA sequences that translate to the same CDR3. The chain couples TRBV29-1 to TRBJ2-3; 13 nucleotides agree with TRBD2. Germline CDR1 is SQVTM and CDR2 is ANQGSEA. The CDR3 spans 13 residues. V was pared by 7 bases and J by 5 bases, with 3 bases of the junction left unmatched. This CDR3 reads CSARTSGRDTQYF. The CDR3, as DNA: TGCAGCGCCCGGACTAGCGGGAGAGATACGCAGTATTTT.

This chain links TRBV5-1 with TRBJ2-1; 14 bases agree with TRBD2. This CDR3 region has 15 residues. The germline gives CDR1 SGHRS, CDR2 YFSETQ. The V gene end was trimmed by 6 bases and the J gene end by 2 bases; junction bases not matched to a gene: 1. CDR3 DNA: TGCGCCAGCATGACTAGCGGGGGGGCCTACAATGAGCAGTTCTTC. Its translation is CASMTSGGAYNEQFF.

The rearrangement links TRBV29-1 to TRBJ1-2; D is ambiguous. CDR1 is SQVTM and CDR2 is ANQGSEA in the germline V gene. The ends were cut back, 1 base at V and 6 bases at J, with 6 bases in the middle. The length of the CDR3 is 11 residues. CDR3 in amino acids: CSVEVRHGYTF. Written as DNA, the CDR3 is TGCAGCGTTGAAGTTCGTCATGGCTACACCTTC.

This clone has only a few counts. The rearrangement joins TRBV12-5 to TRBJ1-5; no firm D call. The CDR3 covers 13 residues. Germline values: CDR1 LGHNT, CDR2 FRNRAP. V lost 3 bases to trimming and J lost 7 bases, with 10 bases between them. Here the CDR3 DNA reads TGTGCTAGTGGTTTTTCGGGGAGCCAGCCCCAGCATTTT. It specifies CASGFSGSQPQHF.

The gene calls are TRBV14 and TRBJ2-5; no definite D call. Germline assignment: CDR1 SGHDN and CDR2 FVKESK. V was pared by 0 bases and J by 7 bases, with 6 bases between. The CDR3 sequence is 12 residues long. The DNA of the CDR3 is TGTGCCAGCAGCCAAGATTTTAGGACCCAGTACTTC. It specifies CASSQDFRTQYF.

The sample holds a few counts of this clone. This chain joins TRBV18 and TRBJ2-2; 9 bases match TRBD1. The CDR3 is made up of 16 amino acids. With 4 bases clipped from V and 2 bases from J, the junction kept 5 bases outside the gene matches. Germline V lookup: CDR1 KGHSH, CDR2 LQKENI. As DNA, the CDR3 is TGTGCCAGCTCACGACAGGGACAGGGAAACACCGGGGAGCTGTTTTTT. It encodes CASSRQGQGNTGELFF.

V gene TRBV6-1 combines with J gene TRBJ2-5, with TRBD1 matching over 7 bases. TRBJ2-7 matches the DNA end more closely, so the J call is doubtful. Germline assignment: CDR1 MNHNS and CDR2 SASEGT. This CDR3 region has 14 residues. The CDR3, as DNA: TGTGCCAGCAGTGACAGGGGGTGGGCCTACGAGCAGTACTTC. Amino acid sequence: CASSDRGWAYEQYF.

V usage is TRBV5-1 and J usage is TRBJ1-5; 8 bases fit TRBD1. This CDR3 is built from 17 residues. Germline V lookup: CDR1 SGHRS, CDR2 YFSETQ. Germline trimming cut 4 bases from V and 0 bases from J; bases unmatched to any gene: 9. This chain's CDR3 is CASSPGGGWSSNQPQHF. In nucleotides, the CDR3 is TGCGCCAGCAGCCCAGGGGGCGGCTGGTCTAGCAATCAGCCCCAGCATTTT. Looking up the rest from reference TRBV5-1 and TRBJ1-5 gives the full variable domain: KAGVTQTPRYLIKTRGQQVTLSCSPISGHRSVSWYQQTPGQGLQFLFEYFSETQRNKGNFPGRFSGRQFSNSRSEMNVSTLELGDSALYLCASSPGGGWSSNQPQHFGDGTRLSIL.

This chain uses TRBV10-3 with TRBJ1-2; 7 bases fit TRBD1. This CDR3 has 16 residues. The J segment lost 0 bases and the V segment lost 4 bases, leaving 8 bases of the junction unmatched. Germline assignment: CDR1 ENHRY and CDR2 SYGVKD. CDR3 residues: CAISASDRATNYGYTF. CDR3 DNA sequence: TGTGCCATCAGTGCGTCCGACAGGGCGACTAACTATGGCTACACCTTC.

This clone occurred a few times. The V call is TRBV6-6, the J call TRBJ2-1; 9 bases are shared with TRBD2. Looked up from germline, CDR1 is MNHNY and CDR2 is SVGAGI (reference sequence). This CDR3 contains 16 residues. With V trimmed by 2 bases and J by 7 bases, 9 bases remained unmatched. The CDR3: CASSYRLVAGVNEQFF. The DNA of the CDR3 is TGTGCCAGCAGTTACCGCCTAGTAGCGGGGGTAAATGAGCAGTTCTTC.

The V gene is TRBV7-2, the J gene TRBJ1-4, with D possibly being TRBD1 (6 bases). This CDR3 region has 13 residues. The germline CDR1 and CDR2 sequences are SGHTA and FQGNSA. The germline V and J ends were trimmed by 2 bases and 8 bases, with 9 bases remaining between them. The CDR3 protein is CASSLLQGEKLFF. In DNA form, the CDR3 reads TGTGCCAGCAGCTTATTACAGGGAGAAAAACTGTTTTTT.

This chain links TRBV15 with TRBJ2-3, with D perhaps TRBD1 (6 bases). Germline CDR1 is LNHNV and CDR2 is YYDKDF (reference sequence). The CDR3 runs 16 residues. The V gene lost 0 bases and the J gene lost 1 base, with 11 bases spanning the gap. In nucleotides, the CDR3 is TGTGCCACCAGCAGAGATCTTGGGACACGCACAGATACGCAGTATTTT. Its translation is CATSRDLGTRTDTQYF.

In DNA, the CDR3 is TGTGCCAGCAGCCCTACGCAGGGTCCGAAGACCCAGTACTTC. Translating it yields CASSPTQGPKTQYF. This chain uses TRBV7-8 with TRBJ2-5, with D tentatively TRBD1 (5 bases). This CDR3 is 14 amino acids long. Germline V gene lookup returns CDR1 SGHVS and CDR2 FQNEAQ. The ends were cut back, 5 bases at V and 6 bases at J, with 16 bases in the middle.

This clone has only a few counts. The same CDR3 also results from other DNA sequences found in this sample. This chain joins TRBV10-3 and TRBJ2-1; D might be TRBD1 (6 bases). The germline gives CDR1 ENHRY, CDR2 SYGVKD. The CDR3 is 13 residues long. V was pared by 4 bases and J by 5 bases, with 9 bases between. The CDR3 here is CAISANRDNEQFF. DNA of the CDR3: TGTGCCATCAGTGCCAACAGGGACAATGAGCAGTTCTTC.

V usage is TRBV5-4 and J usage is TRBJ2-5; D possibly corresponds to TRBD2 (6 bases). This CDR3 spans 13 amino acids. Deletions cut 0 bases from V and 7 bases from J, with 10 bases between. Germline V gene lookup returns CDR1 SGHNT and CDR2 YYREEE (reference sequence). The CDR3 loop reads CASSLALEGTQYF. CDR3 DNA sequence: TGTGCCAGCAGCTTGGCCCTGGAGGGGACCCAGTACTTC.

This chain joins TRBV10-3 and TRBJ2-5, with D perhaps matching TRBD2 (5 bases). CDR3 length: 14 amino acids. Trimming left V 3 bases short and J 2 bases short, with 10 bases between. The V gene's germline CDR1 is ENHRY and CDR2 SYGVKD. The CDR3 region has the DNA TGTGCCATCAGTGACTCAGCGGCACAAGAGACCCAGTACTTC. It codes for CAISDSAAQETQYF.

The chain uses TRBV10-3 and TRBJ2-7; 8 nucleotides align to TRBD1. The trim removed 6 bases at V and 5 bases at J, leaving 3 bases unmatched. Germline loops: CDR1 ENHRY, CDR2 SYGVKD. This CDR3 has 12 amino acids. In DNA form, the CDR3 reads TGTGCCATCAGCAGGGGGCGGGACGAGCAGTACTTC. Its translation is CAISRGRDEQYF.

J is TRBJ2-3 and V is TRBV7-9, with 9 bases aligning to TRBD2. Germline loops: CDR1 SEHNR, CDR2 FQNEAQ (reference sequence). Unmatched junction bases numbered 5, after V lost 4 bases and J lost 3 bases. This CDR3 has 15 amino acids. The CDR3 DNA follows: TGTGCCAGCAGCTGGGCTAGCGGGGAGACAGATACGCAGTATTTT. Its translation: CASSWASGETDTQYF.

This sequence joins TRBV2 and TRBJ2-2; TRBD1 matches 9 bases. V dropped 0 bases and J dropped 4; count of bases not matched to a gene: 0. CDR1 is SNHLY, CDR2 FYNNEI, per germline. The CDR3 runs 15 residues. CDR3 sequence reads: CASSEATGGTGELFF. In DNA, the CDR3 is TGTGCCAGCAGTGAAGCGACAGGGGGCACCGGGGAGCTGTTTTTT.

The chain is built from TRBV7-9 and TRBJ1-1, with D perhaps TRBD1 (5 bases). V lost 6 bases and J lost 0, with 8 bases in between. The CDR3 is made up of 13 amino acids. Per germline, CDR1 SEHNR and CDR2 FQNEAQ (reference sequence). The CDR3 DNA is TGTGCCAGCAGGGGGGGGTTGAACACTGAAGCTTTCTTT. This gives the protein CASRGGLNTEAFF.

V usage is TRBV9 and J usage is TRBJ1-3; a weak D match, TRBD1 (6 bases). Germline V gene data show CDR1 as SGDLS and CDR2 as YYNGEE. This CDR3 spans 14 amino acids. V lost 3 bases to trimming and J lost 8 bases, with 15 bases between them. The CDR3 nucleotides read TGTGCCAGCAGCGGACACACAGGGTGGGACACCATATATTTT. This codes for CASSGHTGWDTIYF.

The rearrangement joins TRBV7-3 to TRBJ2-5, with 7 bases fitting TRBD1. Germline V gives CDR1 SGHTA, CDR2 FQGTGA. CDR3 size: 14 residues. Trimming took 2 bases from V and 3 from J; bases not matched to a gene: 3. CDR3 DNA sequence: TGTGCCAGCAGCTTAGCCGGGACAGAAGAGACCCAGTACTTC. Encoded protein: CASSLAGTEETQYF.

The chain uses TRBV4-2 and TRBJ2-3, with D perhaps matching TRBD2 (5 bases). The CDR3 is 16 amino acids. CDR1 and CDR2 from the germline V gene are LGHNA and YNFKEQ. Trimming left V 1 base short and J 4 bases short, with 15 bases between. CDR3 protein: CASSQVSLAGADTQYF. CDR3 sequence (DNA): TGTGCCAGCAGCCAAGTATCTCTAGCAGGCGCAGATACGCAGTATTTT.

The rearrangement uses TRBV4-1 and TRBJ1-5; 12 nucleotides line up with TRBD1. Germline CDR1 is MGHRA and CDR2 is YSYEKL. V shed 3 bases, J shed 2 bases, and the junction held 2 bases outside the gene matches. The CDR3 is 16 amino acids. In DNA, the CDR3 is TGCGCCAGCAGCCAGGGACAGGGGGCACGCAATCAGCCCCAGCATTTT. Protein product: CASSQGQGARNQPQHF.

The chain uses TRBV28 and TRBJ2-4, with D possibly TRBD2 on 6 matching bases. The CDR3 sequence is 16 residues long. The ends were cut back, 6 bases at V and 0 bases at J, with 15 bases in the middle. Germline V gene data show CDR1 as MDHEN and CDR2 as SYDVKM. CDR3 residues: CASRSQRAEAKNIQYF. In nucleotides, the CDR3 is TGTGCCAGCAGATCCCAGCGGGCCGAAGCCAAAAACATTCAGTACTTC.

The V call is TRBV9, the J call TRBJ1-3; D perhaps matches TRBD1 (6 bases). The CDR3 extends over 16 amino acids. Germline-derived CDR1 and CDR2 are SGDLS and YYNGEE. The ends were cut back, 4 bases at V and 0 bases at J, with 14 bases in the middle. The chain's CDR3 is CASSILGQSSGNTIYF. CDR3 DNA: TGTGCCAGCAGCATATTAGGACAGTCCTCTGGAAACACCATATATTTT.